These 7 T cell receptor beta chains came from one sample sequenced in a study of shared clonotypes between healthy human individuals (dated by TCRdb to 2018 to 2021). Receptor libraries were prepared by the immunoSEQ multiplex PCR assay. Not all clones reach the TCRdb copy of this immuneACCESS table, which keeps in-frame sequences only. Checked studies attribute under half of the gap to unresolved V genes and leave the rest unexplained. This sample lists roughly 2 million clones; roughly 95% were detected once. The top ten clones comprise 0.1% to 0.15% of the sample. The sample was naive CD4+ T cells sorted from blood. The sample's cell subset or site label, decoded: CD45RA+ positively selected. These receptors all come from a man younger than 35 in good health.

The V call is TRBV5-1, the J call TRBJ1-2; D is unresolved. V was pared by 0 bases and J by 4 bases, with 13 bases between. CDR3 length equals 15 residues. Germline CDR1 reads SGHRS; CDR2 reads YFSETQ. CDR3 nucleotide sequence: TGCGCCAGCAGCTTGGTATTGGGCGCTGGCTATGGCTACACCTTC. Translating it yields CASSLVLGAGYGYTF.

This clone has only one observation. This sequence joins TRBV6-5 and TRBJ2-1, with a possible D match to TRBD2 (6 bases). This CDR3 has 14 residues. V was trimmed by 0 bases and J by 9 bases, leaving 12 bases between them. The germline V gene encodes CDR1 MNHEY and CDR2 SVGAGI. CDR3 protein: CASSYSTSKLEQFF. The CDR3 region has the DNA TGTGCCAGCAGTTACTCGACTAGTAAACTTGAGCAGTTCTTC.

This chain links TRBV13 with TRBJ2-7; TRBD2 agrees at 12 bases. V lost 4 bases to trimming and J lost 0 bases; unmatched junction nucleotides: 10. Germline assignment: CDR1 PRHDT and CDR2 FYEKMQ (reference sequence). This CDR3 contains 18 residues. The chain's CDR3 is CASSSVLGTSGLSYEQYF. The CDR3 bases are TGTGCCAGCAGCTCCGTCCTTGGGACTAGCGGGCTCTCCTACGAGCAGTACTTC.

This clone has just one count. This chain links TRBV9 with TRBJ2-5; D may be TRBD2 (7 bases). CDR1 is SGDLS and CDR2 is YYNGEE in the germline V gene. The CDR3 has 15 residues. The V gene lost 4 bases and the J gene lost 7 bases, with 20 bases spanning the gap. As DNA, the CDR3 is TGTGCCAGCAGCCCTCGGGGGGCTGGTAGAGTGACCCAGTACTTC. This gives the protein CASSPRGAGRVTQYF.

The chain links TRBV6-6 to TRBJ1-3; 8 bases fit TRBD1. The germline CDR1 and CDR2 sequences are MNHNY and SVGAGI (reference sequence). The CDR3 spans 15 residues. The ends lost 4 bases at V and 2 bases at J; junction bases unmatched: 4. The chain's CDR3 is CASSSAGGAGNTIYF. Here the CDR3 DNA reads TGTGCCAGCAGTTCCGCAGGGGGCGCTGGAAACACCATATATTTT.

This sequence joins TRBV12-5 and TRBJ2-7, with D tentatively TRBD1 or TRBD2 (6 bases each). The CDR3 has 15 residues. The V end lost 7 bases, the J end lost 2 bases, and 18 bases lay between the germline ends. The germline gives CDR1 LGHNT, CDR2 FRNRAP. The CDR3: CASAPIGGGTYEQYF. CDR3 coding DNA: TGTGCTAGTGCCCCCATCGGGGGCGGGACCTACGAGCAGTACTTC.

The J gene is TRBJ1-2, the V gene TRBV25-1; 9 nucleotides match TRBD1. J was trimmed by 3 bases and V by 1 base; bases with no gene match: 3. CDR1 is MGHDK, CDR2 SYGVNS, per germline. The CDR3 is 15 amino acids. The CDR3 sequence: CASSELTGGYYGYTF. Here the CDR3 DNA reads TGTGCCAGCAGTGAATTGACAGGGGGATACTATGGCTACACCTTC.